The T cell receptor (beta chain) under discussion was sequenced for a study of T cell responses to AZD1222 COVID-19 vaccine. A remark on this clone: Its antigen remains unidentified.

Overall study findings and caveats: Variant regions that are unmutated are reportedly the target of nearly half of spike-specific TCRs. With dominance at 160-218 and 743-854, vaccine-associated CD4 TCRs spanned spike.

The CDR3 has 12 residues. Trimming took 6 bases from V and 6 from J, leaving 9 bases between them. Some clones are missing from TCRdb's copy, which holds only in-frame ones; the method was immunoSEQ multiplex PCR. The table has about 140,000 clones, over 85% seen once. Recipients boosted at about 4 weeks or about 12 weeks are pooled. The sequence was collected from an adult who received the AZD1222 COVID-19 vaccine. Sequencing was performed on peripheral blood, taken 28 days after the second AZD1222 dose. This chain joins TRBV12-3 or TRBV12-4 and TRBJ1-5; tentatively, D is TRBD1 (6 bases). This CDR3 reads CASSKGGQPQHF. The DNA of the CDR3 is TGTGCCAGCAGCAAGGGGGGTCAGCCCCAGCATTTT.